Sequencing of this T cell receptor (beta chain) was carried out in a study of OX40 agonist ivuxolimab in advanced cancers. Study-level findings and limits: The study did not work out the antigen specificity of the expanded peripheral T cells.

With V trimmed by 3 bases and J by 6 bases, 5 bases remained unmatched. CDR1 and CDR2 from the germline V gene are GTSNPN and SVGIG (reference sequence). The CDR3 covers 13 residues. The method was immunoSEQ multiplex PCR; TCRdb's version includes in-frame clones alone and lacks a portion of them. The sample comprises about 58,000 clones, over 70% of which are singletons, and 3.5% rests with the top ten. In regard to this clone: Its specificity is unknown.

The receptor comes from an adult with an advanced solid tumor such as melanoma, head and neck, liver or kidney cancer. The V and J genes are TRBV30 and TRBJ1-5; TRBD1 matches 7 bases. The specimen comprised CD4+ or CD8+ T cells sorted from blood, sampled in a trial of the OX40 agonist ivuxolimab. The CDR3 nucleotides read TGTGCCTGGAGCCTACAGGGGACTCAGCCCCAGCATTTT. As protein: CAWSLQGTQPQHF.